This TCR beta chain was recovered during a study of T-cell memory formation after mild COVID-19. General study results and limits: The finding that pre-infection memory included some responding clones suggested that cross-reactive memory joined.

CDR1 is SNHLY, CDR2 FYNNEI, per germline. The CDR3 runs 15 residues. V dropped 3 bases and J dropped 7; count of bases not matched to a gene: 5. With regard to this clonotype: Its antigen is currently unknown.

TCRdb redid the calling of the 5' RACE reads with MiXCR, one entry per CDR3 protein. This sample yields approximately 190,000 distinct CDR3 sequences, of which about a sixth are seen a single time; 2% to 2.5% belongs to the top ten. The sequenced sample was PBMCs or a T cell subset sorted from them (not recorded which). The sequence was obtained from an adult woman who had mild COVID-19 (a few samples of this study predate the infection). Cell type and time point are not known. The chain is built from TRBV2 and TRBJ2-1, with TRBD2 identical over 11 bases. The CDR3 region is CASSDVSSGGNEQFF. The CDR3 DNA sequence: TGTGCCAGCAGTGACGTGTCTAGCGGGGGGAATGAGCAGTTCTTC. The complete variable domain, with remaining parts taken from reference TRBV2 and TRBJ2-1, reads EPEVTQTPSHQVTQMGQEVILRCVPISNHLYFYWYRQILGQKVEFLVSFYNNEISEKSEIFDDQFSVERPDGSNFTLKIRSTKLEDSAMYFCASSDVSSGGNEQFFGPGTRLTVL.